The 8 T cell receptor beta chains below all came from one sample that was sequenced in a study of blood T cell repertoires in COVID-19. Libraries were prepared by immunoSEQ multiplex PCR; TCRdb keeps only in-frame clonotypes and omits some of them. The table lists about 98,000 clones, 82% of them singletons. Sequences were obtained from peripheral blood. The receptors derive from a man aged 65 to 79 with active or convalescent COVID-19.

Only one count was recorded for this clone. No DNA is shown, since the ends of the CDR3 on it are uncertain; the CDR3 is the one TCRdb lists. V and J are TRBV7-9 and TRBJ1-1. The CDR3 contains 14 residues when both ends are counted. Looked up from germline, CDR1 is SEHNR and CDR2 is FQNEAQ (reference sequence). Here the CDR3 reads CASSLRAGGTEAFF.

The chain is built from TRBV3-1 (or the pseudogene TRBV3-2) and TRBJ2-3; possible D gene TRBD2, 5 bases. Per germline, CDR1 LGHDT and CDR2 YNNKEL (reference sequence). CDR3 length: 16 residues. With 1 base removed from V and 1 base from J, the gap between germline ends came to 12 bases. The CDR3 nucleotides read TGTGCCAGCAGCCAAGTTCGGGTGGGAGGCACAGATACGCAGTATTTT. Amino acids: CASSQVRVGGTDTQYF.

This CDR3 is CASSSTGGNYEQYF. DNA of the CDR3: TGTGCCAGCAGCTCGACAGGGGGAAACTACGAGCAGTACTTC. The chain uses TRBV7-9 and TRBJ2-7, with 9 bases fitting TRBD1. The CDR3 spans 14 residues. Per the germline V gene, CDR1 is SEHNR and CDR2 is FQNEAQ (reference sequence). V gave up 4 bases and J gave up 3 bases; unmatched junction bases: 4.

The chain employs TRBV24-1 and TRBJ2-1; a weak D match, TRBD2 (5 bases). Germline-derived CDR1 and CDR2 are KGHDR and SFDVKD. CDR3 length equals 17 residues. V lost 2 bases to trimming and J lost 5 bases, with 18 bases between them. CDR3 region: CATSDSPGVYGDNEQFF. CDR3 nucleotide sequence: TGTGCCACCAGTGATTCGCCCGGGGTGTACGGAGACAATGAGCAGTTCTTC.

The J gene is TRBJ2-7, the V gene TRBV5-4; weak D call: TRBD2 (5 bases). V was pared by 4 bases and J by 6 bases, with 14 bases between. This CDR3 spans 13 amino acids. Germline V gives CDR1 SGHNT, CDR2 YYREEE (reference sequence). CDR3 amino acids: CASSKADGGEQYF. In nucleotides, the CDR3 is TGTGCCAGCAGCAAAGCGGACGGCGGCGAGCAGTACTTC.

The V gene is TRBV12-3 or TRBV12-4, the J gene TRBJ2-3, with TRBD2 identical over 9 bases. J was trimmed by 12 bases and V by 2 bases; bases with no gene match: 6. The CDR3 spans 13 residues. CDR3 loop: CASSLLPGTSQYF. The CDR3 nucleotides are TGTGCCAGCAGTTTACTCCCCGGGACTAGCCAGTATTTT.

The V and J genes are TRBV6-2 or TRBV6-3 and TRBJ2-3, with 7 bases that match TRBD2. The CDR3 totals 14 residues. Germline trimming cut 6 bases from V and 2 bases from J; bases unmatched to any gene: 5. Germline lookup yields CDR1 MNHEY and CDR2 SVGEGT. Here the CDR3 reads CASSPAGVTDTQYF. The DNA for the CDR3 is TGTGCCAGCAGCCCGGCGGGGGTCACAGATACGCAGTATTTT.

The chain employs TRBV18 and TRBJ2-7; tentatively, D is TRBD1 (5 bases). Germline lookup yields CDR1 KGHSH and CDR2 LQKENI. The CDR3 length is 16 residues. V gave up 0 bases and J gave up 0 bases, with 12 bases separating them. In DNA form, the CDR3 reads TGTGCCAGCTCACCACCGTTACAGGCCGGCTCCTACGAGCAGTACTTC. This encodes CASSPPLQAGSYEQYF.